This T cell receptor beta chain was observed in a study of tumor-infiltrating lymphocytes in primary liver carcinoma. The length of the CDR3 is 14 residues. Germline DNA was also extracted, and blood RNA was taken from unsorted whole blood. With respect to this clonotype: A read error may explain this, as a much larger clone is one base away.

A constant-region primer primed TCR beta cDNA synthesis from about 0.55 ug of total RNA. Amplification in three nested multiplex PCR rounds with slightly modified ARM-PCR gave rise to TCR beta libraries. A C-beta reverse primer was combined with TRBV1-TRBV30 forward primers in the first two PCR rounds, and each round had 10 cycles. TCRdb re-called the multiplex PCR reads through MiXCR, storing one row per CDR3 protein. The profile shows approximately 340,000 distinct CDR3 sequences, approximately 65% of them singletons. This clonotype originated in a man in his forties with primary liver carcinoma and hepatitis B virus infection. The source material was peripheral blood. V gene TRBV12-3 or TRBV12-4 combines with J gene TRBJ2-1; 7 bases are a match to TRBD2. The DNA of the CDR3 is TGTGCCAGCAGTTTAGGCGGGAGCTACAATGGGCAGTTCTTC. Its translation: CASSLGGSYNGQFF.